The 32 T cell receptor beta chains below were found in one sample sequenced in a study of beta chain features in type 1 diabetes. What was sequenced were expressed TCRB transcripts, since all of the isolated RNA had been reverse transcribed. The table came from immunoSEQ multiplex PCR; TCRdb's copy has only in-frame clones and leaves some out. The data hold approximately 150,000 clones, with 13% observed a single time. Study-wide findings and caveats: Moderate yet significant TCRB CDR3 shortening was seen in Type 1 diabetes patients in all four CD4+ subsets.

These TCRs' antigens remain unknown. The sequencing sample was made of central memory CD4+ T cells from blood. The receptors stem from a man younger than 35 with type 1 diabetes.

Concerning this clone itself: Other DNA sequences in this specimen translate into the identical CDR3. V is TRBV30 and J is TRBJ2-5; unclear D gene. V was cut by 5 bases and J by 5 bases, with 15 bases left in between. From germline, CDR1 is GTSNPN and CDR2 SVGIG (reference sequence). The CDR3 totals 13 residues. Written as DNA, the CDR3 is TGTGCCTGGGGTCGCGGCCCGCCGGAGACCCAGTACTTC. This codes for CAWGRGPPETQYF.

This clone has more than one count but fewer than ten. The rearrangement uses TRBV19 and TRBJ1-1; D remains unclear. Germline V gives CDR1 LNHDA, CDR2 SQIVND (reference sequence). This CDR3 has 13 residues. Trimming took off 6 bases at V and 6 bases at J, with 14 bases between the two ends. Here the CDR3 reads CASSLEVVAEAFF. As DNA, the CDR3 is TGTGCCAGTAGCCTGGAGGTGGTGGCTGAAGCTTTCTTT.

The gene calls are TRBV18 and TRBJ1-1, with a tentative D call TRBD1 (5 bases). The V and J ends lost 0 bases and 3 bases respectively, with 11 bases between them. Germline CDR1 reads KGHSH; CDR2 reads LQKENI. The CDR3 runs to 15 residues. This chain's CDR3 is CASSPPARVDTEAFF. CDR3 sequence (DNA): TGTGCCAGCTCACCACCGGCCAGGGTGGACACTGAAGCTTTCTTT.

The chain employs TRBV11-1 and TRBJ1-4; D is ambiguous. Germline CDR1 and CDR2: SGHAT and FQDESV (reference sequence). There are 14 residues in the CDR3. Trimming stripped 5 bases from V and 8 bases from J, with 15 bases between. The CDR3 nucleotides read TGTGCCAGCAGCCCACAGACCGGCGGGGAAAAACTGTTTTTT. Amino acids: CASSPQTGGEKLFF. The variable domain in full, completed from reference TRBV11-1 and TRBJ1-4, reads EAEVAQSPRYKITEKSQAVAFWCDPISGHATLYWYRQILGQGPELLVQFQDESVVDDSQLPKDRFSAERLKGVDSTLKIQPAELGDSAMYLCASSPQTGGEKLFFGSGTQLSVL.

In its sample, this clone was seen a few times. The gene calls are TRBV4-2 and TRBJ2-2; D is possibly TRBD1 or TRBD2 (5 bases each). This CDR3 comprises 15 residues. The V gene's germline CDR1 is LGHNA and CDR2 YNFKEQ. V was clipped by 4 bases and J by 3 bases, with 12 bases between them. The CDR3 DNA reads as TGTGCCAGCAGCCCTCGGGGCCTCGACACCGGGGAGCTGTTTTTT. Its protein is CASSPRGLDTGELFF.

This clone has more than one count but fewer than ten. The genes are TRBV5-1 and TRBJ2-3, with 9 positions matching TRBD1. From germline, CDR1 is SGHRS and CDR2 YFSETQ. The CDR3 contains 15 residues. V trimming: 2 bases; J trimming: 3 bases; junction bases outside the gene matches: 4. This CDR3 reads CASSFSGTGTDTQYF. As DNA, the CDR3 is TGCGCCAGCAGCTTCAGCGGGACAGGGACAGATACGCAGTATTTT.

The chain couples TRBV15 to TRBJ1-1; D uncertain. The CDR3 is made up of 14 amino acids. The V end was cut by 1 base, the J end by 1 base, with 7 bases between. Looked up from germline, CDR1 is LNHNV and CDR2 is YYDKDF (reference sequence). CDR3 protein: CATSRVVRNTEAFF. CDR3 nucleotides: TGTGCCACCAGCAGAGTGGTACGGAACACTGAAGCTTTCTTT.

The rearrangement uses TRBV4-1 and TRBJ1-2, with 7 bases fitting TRBD1. Looked up from germline, CDR1 is MGHRA and CDR2 is YSYEKL. This CDR3 contains 12 residues. The V and J ends lost 3 bases and 5 bases, in that order; junction bases with no gene match: 0. In DNA, the CDR3 is TGCGCCAGCAGCCAGACAGGGTATGGCTACACCTTC. As protein: CASSQTGYGYTF.

This clone was picked up many times. V usage is TRBV7-2 and J usage is TRBJ2-3; tentative D call: TRBD2 (5 bases). This CDR3 comprises 15 residues. The V and J ends lost 2 bases and 0 bases respectively, with 9 bases between them. CDR1 is SGHTA, CDR2 FQGNSA, per germline. CDR3 amino acids: CASSLLASSTDTQYF. Written as DNA, the CDR3 is TGTGCCAGCAGCTTACTAGCTTCTAGCACAGATACGCAGTATTTT.

This clone has a handful of counts. The genes are TRBV19 and TRBJ2-7; 7 bases are a match to TRBD2. The ends lost 1 base at V and 2 bases at J; junction bases unmatched: 11. The CDR3 totals 17 residues. In germline, CDR1 is LNHDA, CDR2 SQIVND (reference sequence). CDR3 residues: CASSIGGGNPSPYEQYF. CDR3 DNA sequence: TGTGCCAGTAGTATAGGGGGAGGGAACCCATCCCCCTACGAGCAGTACTTC.

The J gene is TRBJ1-2, the V gene TRBV28; 10 bases are shared with TRBD1. The CDR3 has 14 residues. The V gene end was trimmed by 6 bases and the J gene end by 7 bases; junction bases not matched to a gene: 8. Per the germline V gene, CDR1 is MDHEN and CDR2 is SYDVKM. The CDR3 DNA is TGTGCCAGCAGCCTCCGGGACAGGGGTCTTGGCTACACCTTC. Translated, it gives CASSLRDRGLGYTF.

This clone was detected only a few times. The DNA for the CDR3 is TGTGCCAGCAGTGAGATGGCGAGCTCCTACAATGAGCAGTTCTTC. Protein product: CASSEMASSYNEQFF. The rearrangement joins TRBV6-1 to TRBJ2-1; no definite D call. CDR1 is MNHNS, CDR2 SASEGT, per germline. The V end lost 3 bases, the J end lost 0 bases, and 9 bases lay between the germline ends. CDR3 length: 15 amino acids.

The chain recombines TRBV5-6 with TRBJ2-1; D remains unclear. Germline-derived CDR1 and CDR2 are SGHDT and YYEEEE. Trimming removed 0 bases from V and 8 bases from J, with 9 bases in between. This CDR3 region has 13 residues. CDR3 loop: CASSLVGIDEQFF. CDR3 bases: TGTGCCAGCAGCTTGGTAGGAATCGATGAGCAGTTCTTC. Drawing the rest from reference TRBV5-6 and TRBJ2-1, the complete variable domain is DAGVTQSPTHLIKTRGQQVTLRCSPKSGHDTVSWYQQALGQGPQFIFQYYEEEERQRGNFPDRFSGHQFPNYSSELNVNALLLGDSALYLCASSLVGIDEQFFGPGTRLTVL.

This clone was seen repeatedly, ten times or more. V usage is TRBV7-9 and J usage is TRBJ2-2; 7 nucleotides match TRBD1. Germline V gene lookup returns CDR1 SEHNR and CDR2 FQNEAQ (reference sequence). This CDR3 has 15 residues. The V segment lost 5 bases and the J segment 0 bases; nucleotides outside the gene matches: 3. CDR3 residues: CASSRGQSNTGELFF. CDR3 in DNA: TGTGCCAGCAGCCGGGGACAGTCGAACACCGGGGAGCTGTTTTTT.

This clone was picked up a small number of times. The CDR3 sequence: CSVAQLNTEAFF. CDR3 bases: TGCAGCGTTGCCCAACTCAACACTGAAGCTTTCTTT. The V call is TRBV29-1, the J call TRBJ1-1; D is unclear. The germline gives CDR1 SQVTM, CDR2 ANQGSEA. The germline V and J ends were trimmed by 4 bases and 2 bases, with 8 bases remaining between them. The CDR3 runs to 12 residues.

J is TRBJ1-6 and V is TRBV6-1; TRBD1 is a possible D gene (6 bases). V was clipped by 0 bases and J by 6 bases, with 12 bases between them. Germline assignment: CDR1 MNHNS and CDR2 SASEGT. The CDR3 sequence is 16 residues long. The CDR3 loop is CASSEASRGGNSPLHF. Written as DNA, the CDR3 is TGTGCCAGCAGTGAAGCGTCCAGGGGCGGTAATTCACCCCTCCACTTT.

This clone has only a few counts. V is TRBV7-9 and J is TRBJ1-1; D gene unclear. Trimming took off 1 base at V and 0 bases at J, with 9 bases between the two ends. CDR1 and CDR2 (germline): SEHNR, FQNEAQ (reference sequence). The CDR3 is 15 amino acids. CDR3: CASSLDTRMNTEAFF. Written as DNA, the CDR3 is TGTGCCAGCAGCTTAGACACAAGAATGAACACTGAAGCTTTCTTT.

This rearrangement joins TRBV30 to TRBJ1-5, with D perhaps matching TRBD1 (5 bases). V lost 2 bases to trimming and J lost 0 bases, with 11 bases between them. This CDR3 has 15 amino acids. The germline V gene has CDR1 GTSNPN and CDR2 SVGIG (reference sequence). The CDR3 protein is CAWSRKQDSNQPQHF. The CDR3 DNA is TGTGCCTGGAGTCGCAAACAGGATAGCAATCAGCCCCAGCATTTT.

About this clone itself: Other nucleotide sequences in the sample specify the same CDR3. V gene TRBV4-2 combines with J gene TRBJ2-7; D unclear. Looked up from germline, CDR1 is LGHNA and CDR2 is YNFKEQ. Trimming removed 0 bases at V and 4 bases at J, with 7 bases between. The CDR3 sequence is 13 residues long. The CDR3 reads CASSQDTSYEQYF. The DNA of the CDR3 is TGTGCCAGCAGCCAAGACACCTCTTACGAGCAGTACTTC.

This clone was found a few times. The rearrangement links TRBV4-1 to TRBJ2-3; D perhaps matches TRBD2 (5 bases). The CDR3 sequence is 17 residues long. Germline assignment: CDR1 MGHRA and CDR2 YSYEKL. V lost 0 bases to trimming and J lost 1 base, with 14 bases between them. The CDR3 spells CASSQDLWRSGTDTQYF. The CDR3, as DNA: TGCGCCAGCAGCCAAGATCTTTGGAGGTCGGGCACAGATACGCAGTATTTT.

This clone was counted only a few times. This sequence joins TRBV29-1 and TRBJ2-5, with a possible D match to TRBD1 (5 bases). The germline V gene has CDR1 SQVTM and CDR2 ANQGSEA. The CDR3 runs to 15 residues. Trimming stripped 5 bases from V and 1 base from J, with 17 bases between. In DNA, the CDR3 is TGCAGCGTTCACACCAGGGATTGGCCCCAAGAGACCCAGTACTTC. Translating it yields CSVHTRDWPQETQYF.

At least ten counts were recorded for this clone. This chain uses TRBV4-1 with TRBJ2-3; D might be TRBD1 or TRBD2, each matching 5 bases. Per germline, CDR1 MGHRA and CDR2 YSYEKL. Trimming removed 0 bases at V and 2 bases at J, with 21 bases between. The CDR3 covers 19 residues. CDR3 sequence reads: CASSQELSFGWGNTDTQYF. DNA for the CDR3: TGCGCCAGCAGCCAAGAATTGAGCTTTGGATGGGGGAACACAGATACGCAGTATTTT.

This chain links TRBV4-2 with TRBJ2-2; a weak D match, TRBD2 (6 bases). The V end was cut by 5 bases, the J end by 7 bases, with 20 bases between. CDR3 length: 16 residues. Germline V CDR1 and CDR2: LGHNA, YNFKEQ. CDR3 nucleotides: TGTGCCAGCAGCACCCAAACCGGCGGGGCGGGCGGGGAGCTGTTTTTT. It specifies CASSTQTGGAGGELFF.

This clone came up a few times. The chain has TRBV18 and TRBJ1-1; 9 bases agree with TRBD1. Unmatched junction bases numbered 6, after V lost 4 bases and J lost 3 bases. Germline lookup yields CDR1 KGHSH and CDR2 LQKENI. CDR3 size: 15 residues. CDR3 region: CASSRQGEGDTEAFF. The CDR3 DNA reads TGTGCCAGCTCACGACAGGGGGAAGGGGACACTGAAGCTTTCTTT.

A note on this clone: In the same sample, other DNA sequences code for this CDR3. The V and J genes are TRBV7-9 and TRBJ1-1, with D perhaps TRBD1 (5 bases). The germline V gene has CDR1 SEHNR and CDR2 FQNEAQ (reference sequence). V was cut by 4 bases and J by 0 bases, with 6 bases left in between. The CDR3 sequence is 13 residues long. CDR3 sequence reads: CASSSGLNTEAFF. The CDR3, as DNA: TGTGCCAGCAGCTCGGGACTGAACACTGAAGCTTTCTTT.

There are a few counts of this clone. The rearrangement joins TRBV19 to TRBJ2-4; D is perhaps TRBD2 (5 bases). Looked up from germline, CDR1 is LNHDA and CDR2 is SQIVND (reference sequence). This CDR3 spans 16 amino acids. V was shortened by 5 bases and J by 6 bases, with 20 bases between the two germline ends. DNA of the CDR3: TGTGCCAGTAGTCTTGAAGTGGGGTCGGGGATAAACATTCAGTACTTC. This codes for CASSLEVGSGINIQYF. Supplemented by reference TRBV19 and TRBJ2-4, the full variable domain reads DGGITQSPKYLFRKEGQNVTLSCEQNLNHDAMYWYRQDPGQGLRLIYYSQIVNDFQKGDIAEGYSVSREKKESFPLTVTSAQKNPTAFYLCASSLEVGSGINIQYFGAGTRLSVL.

This clone was seen only a few times. The genes are TRBV30 and TRBJ1-4, with TRBD1 matching 7 bases. J gave up 4 bases and V 1 base, and 9 bases lay outside the gene matches. CDR1 and CDR2 from the germline V gene are GTSNPN and SVGIG (reference sequence). The CDR3 extends over 16 amino acids. The CDR3 loop reads CAWSAPPGQLNEKLFF. The CDR3, as DNA: TGTGCCTGGAGTGCCCCCCCGGGACAGCTTAATGAAAAACTGTTTTTT. Full variable domain (rest looked up from reference TRBV30 and TRBJ1-4): SQTIHQWPATLVQPVGSPLSLECTVEGTSNPNLYWYRQAAGRGLQLLFYSVGIGQISSEVPQNLSASRPQDRQFILSSKKLLLSDSGFYLCAWSAPPGQLNEKLFFGSGTQLSVL.

DNA of the CDR3: TGTGCCAGCACTCCAACGGGACACATCTACGAGCAGTACTTC. Its protein product is CASTPTGHIYEQYF. This sequence joins TRBV6-6 and TRBJ2-7, with a weak D call TRBD1 (6 bases). There are 14 residues in the CDR3. The V gene lost 7 bases and the J gene lost 3 bases, with 16 bases spanning the gap. Per the germline V gene, CDR1 is MNHNY and CDR2 is SVGAGI (reference sequence).

This clone was found a few times. The chain recombines TRBV19 with TRBJ1-5; no definite D call. V gave up 5 bases and J gave up 7 bases, with 15 bases separating them. The CDR3 is 14 amino acids. The germline CDR1 and CDR2 sequences are LNHDA and SQIVND (reference sequence). The CDR3, as DNA: TGTGCCAGTAGTGAGTTATCGGGGAACCAGCCCCAGCATTTT. Amino acids: CASSELSGNQPQHF. Complete variable domain (other parts from reference TRBV19 and TRBJ1-5): DGGITQSPKYLFRKEGQNVTLSCEQNLNHDAMYWYRQDPGQGLRLIYYSQIVNDFQKGDIAEGYSVSREKKESFPLTVTSAQKNPTAFYLCASSELSGNQPQHFGDGTRLSIL.

V usage is TRBV4-1 and J usage is TRBJ2-3, with 13 nucleotides matching TRBD2. Trimming cost V 0 bases and J 4 bases; bases outside gene matches: 7. CDR1 and CDR2 from the germline V gene are MGHRA and YSYEKL. The CDR3 is 18 amino acids. As DNA, the CDR3 is TGCGCCAGCAGCCAAGATACTAGCGGGGGGGCCGGTGCAGATACGCAGTATTTT. Protein: CASSQDTSGGAGADTQYF.

V gene TRBV7-9 combines with J gene TRBJ1-4; D perhaps matches TRBD1 (5 bases). V was trimmed by 4 bases and J by 3 bases, leaving 6 bases between them. The CDR3 has 13 residues. Germline V CDR1 and CDR2: SEHNR, FQNEAQ (reference sequence). CDR3 in amino acids: CASSSQANEKLFF. The CDR3 coding sequence is TGTGCCAGCAGCTCACAGGCTAATGAAAAACTGTTTTTT. Drawing the rest from reference TRBV7-9 and TRBJ1-4, the complete variable domain is DTGVSQNPRHKITKRGQNVTFRCDPISEHNRLYWYRQTLGQGPEFLTYFQNEAQLEKSRLLSDRFSAERPKGSFSTLEIQRTEQGDSAMYLCASSSQANEKLFFGSGTQLSVL.

This clone was counted at least ten times. The chain recombines TRBV14 with TRBJ2-1; the D gene could be TRBD1 or TRBD2 (5 bases each). V was trimmed by 1 base and J by 4 bases, leaving 8 bases between them. CDR1 is SGHDN, CDR2 FVKESK, per germline. The CDR3 runs 14 residues. CDR3 DNA: TGTGCCAGCAGCCAAGTCGAGGGGTACAATGAGCAGTTCTTC. Translation: CASSQVEGYNEQFF.